The present entry profiles one T cell receptor beta chain with its context. Its antigen is as yet unknown. Some clones are missing from TCRdb's copy, which holds only in-frame ones; the method was immunoSEQ multiplex PCR. The sample holds 70,000 to 95,000 clones; about nine tenths are singletons and the top ten take 3.9%. The data derive from a study of identifying expanded T cells in peripheral blood. Healthy donors had no documented immune events, such as infections, while sampled. This CDR3 comprises 15 residues. The germline V gene encodes CDR1 MNHEY and CDR2 SVGAGI. J gave up 4 bases and V 6 bases, and 9 bases lay outside the gene matches. Study-wide results and limits: Across healthy donors, higher total template counts meant significantly greater approximately two-week count variance.

The gene calls are TRBV6-5 and TRBJ1-5, with 7 bases aligning to TRBD1. Sequenced: blood. This receptor was obtained from a person aged 18 to 75 in good health. CDR3 DNA: TGTGCCAGCAGAGACTACAGGGGTAGTAATCAGCCCCAGCATTTT. This codes for CASRDYRGSNQPQHF.